The rows below give T cell receptor beta chains drawn from one sample of a study of blood T cell repertoires in COVID-19. Here immunoSEQ multiplex PCR was the method, and the copy in TCRdb shows in-frame clones only, minus some. Here the sample spans more than 200,000 clones, around 80% being singletons. Sequenced input: peripheral blood. Receptors were obtained from a woman at least 80 years old with COVID-19, enrolled during active disease. Each CDR3 is given with its conserved first and last residue. A D gene is named only where the DNA matches it firmly. Part of the rows lack a size; the others show once, few, many or a class for expanded clones.

>TRBV28|NA|TRBD1|TRBJ1-1
TGTGCCAGCAGTTTAGGACAGGTGATCACTGAAGCTTTCTTT
CASSLGQVITEAFF
>TRBV11-2|NA|NA|TRBJ1-2
TGTGCCAGCAGCTTAGACCTCAACTATGGCTACACCTTC
CASSLDLNYGYTF
>TRBV18|NA|NA|TRBJ2-2
TGTGCCAGCTCACGGACACCTATTTTGAACACCGGGGAGCTGTTTTTT
CASSRTPILNTGELFF
>TRBV5-1|NA|NA|TRBJ1-1
TGCGCCAGCAGCCGCGGCATTCTGGGTAGGAACACTGAAGCTTTCTTT
CASSRGILGRNTEAFF
>TRBV6-6|NA|TRBD2|TRBJ2-3
TGTGCCAGCAGTTCGAGACTAGCGGGGAAGGGAGATACGCAGTATTTT
CASSSRLAGKGDTQYF
>TRBV9|NA|TRBD2|TRBJ2-3
TGTGCCAGCAGCGCTACGACTAGCGGTATCACAGATACGCAGTATTTT
CASSATTSGITDTQYF
>TRBV20-1|NA|NA|TRBJ1-1
TGCAGTGCTAGTCCCCTTACTGAAGCTTTCTTT
CSASPLTEAFF
>TRBV4-2|NA|TRBD2|TRBJ2-3
TGTGCCAGCAGCCTTAGCGGGGTGGCCACAGATACGCAGTATTTT
CASSLSGVATDTQYF
>TRBV14|NA|TRBD2|TRBJ2-1
TGTGCCAGCAGCCAAGGGACTAGCGGGGGGAAAAATGAGCAGTTCTTC
CASSQGTSGGKNEQFF
>TRBV21-1|once|NA|TRBJ2-1
TGTGCCAGCAGCAAGCGACGGGGGGCTCCATCCGTTGAGCAGTTCTTC
CASSKRRGAPSVEQFF
>TRBV5-1|few|TRBD1|TRBJ1-1
TGCGCCAGCAGCTTACAGGGGCCTGAAGCTTTCTTT
CASSLQGPEAFF
>TRBV10-3|NA|NA|TRBJ1-1
TGTGCCATCAGTGCGACAGGAGACACTGAAGCTTTCTTT
CAISATGDTEAFF
>TRBV12-2|NA|NA|TRBJ2-3
TGTGCAAGTCGCAACGGACAGTCCCTCTTCGCAGATACGCAGTATTTT
CASRNGQSLFADTQYF
>TRBV20-1|NA|NA|TRBJ2-1
TGCAGTGCTAGTCACTCTCCTTACAATGAGCAGTTCTTC
CSASHSPYNEQFF
>TRBV30|NA|TRBD1|TRBJ1-1
TGTGCCTGGAGTTACCGGGACAGGGGGCGGACTGGGAACACTGAAGCTTTCTTT
CAWSYRDRGRTGNTEAFF